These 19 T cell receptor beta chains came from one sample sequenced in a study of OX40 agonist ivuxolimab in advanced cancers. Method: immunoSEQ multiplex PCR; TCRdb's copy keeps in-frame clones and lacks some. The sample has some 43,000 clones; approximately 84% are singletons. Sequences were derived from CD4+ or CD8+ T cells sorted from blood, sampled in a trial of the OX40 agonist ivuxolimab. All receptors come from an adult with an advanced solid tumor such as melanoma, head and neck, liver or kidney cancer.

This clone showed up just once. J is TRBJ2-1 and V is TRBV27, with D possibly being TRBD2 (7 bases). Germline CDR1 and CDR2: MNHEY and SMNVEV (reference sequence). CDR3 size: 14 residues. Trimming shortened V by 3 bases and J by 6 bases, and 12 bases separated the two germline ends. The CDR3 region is CASSFGGRVNEQFF. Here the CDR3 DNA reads TGTGCCAGCAGTTTCGGGGGGCGGGTCAATGAGCAGTTCTTC.

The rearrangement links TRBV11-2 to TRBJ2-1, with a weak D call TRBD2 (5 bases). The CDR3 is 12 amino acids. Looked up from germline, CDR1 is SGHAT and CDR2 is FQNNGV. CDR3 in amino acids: CVIVGRNNEQFF. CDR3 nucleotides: TGTGTCATAGTAGGGAGAAACAATGAGCAGTTCTTC.

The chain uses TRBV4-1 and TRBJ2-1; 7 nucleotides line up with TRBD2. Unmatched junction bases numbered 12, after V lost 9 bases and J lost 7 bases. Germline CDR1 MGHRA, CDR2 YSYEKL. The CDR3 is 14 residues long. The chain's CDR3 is CASGSGDSGNEQFF. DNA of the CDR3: TGCGCCAGTGGGAGCGGGGACTCAGGTAATGAGCAGTTCTTC.

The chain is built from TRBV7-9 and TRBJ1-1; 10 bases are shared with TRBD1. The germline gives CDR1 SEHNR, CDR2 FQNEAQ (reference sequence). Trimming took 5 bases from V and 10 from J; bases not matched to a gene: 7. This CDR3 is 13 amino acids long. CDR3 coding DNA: TGTGCCAGCAGCGACGGGACAGGGGAGGTAGCTTTCTTT. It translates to CASSDGTGEVAFF.

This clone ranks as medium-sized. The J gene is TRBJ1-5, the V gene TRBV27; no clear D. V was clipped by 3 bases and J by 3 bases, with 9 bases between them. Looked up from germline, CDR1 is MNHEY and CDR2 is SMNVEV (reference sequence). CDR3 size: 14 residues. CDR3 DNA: TGTGCCAGCAGTTTGGCGCCCTTCAATCAGCCCCAGCATTTT. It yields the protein CASSLAPFNQPQHF.

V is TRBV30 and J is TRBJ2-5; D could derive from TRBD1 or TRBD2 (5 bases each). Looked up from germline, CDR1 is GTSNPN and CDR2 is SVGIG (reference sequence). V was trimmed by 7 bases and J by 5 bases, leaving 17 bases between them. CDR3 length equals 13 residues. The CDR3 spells CAYPMGVRETQYF. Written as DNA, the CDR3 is TGTGCCTACCCCATGGGGGTGCGGGAGACCCAGTACTTC.

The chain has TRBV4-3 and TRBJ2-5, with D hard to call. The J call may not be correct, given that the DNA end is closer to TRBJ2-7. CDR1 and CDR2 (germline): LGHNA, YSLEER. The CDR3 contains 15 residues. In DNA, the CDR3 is TGCGCCAGCAGCCAAGAGACCCCAGGTTCCTACGAGCAGTACTTC. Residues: CASSQETPGSYEQYF.

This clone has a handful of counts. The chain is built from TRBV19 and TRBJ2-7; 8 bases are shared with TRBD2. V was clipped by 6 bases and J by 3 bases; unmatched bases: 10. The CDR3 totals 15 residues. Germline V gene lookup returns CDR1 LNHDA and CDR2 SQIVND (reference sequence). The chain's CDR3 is CASSPLEGLGYEQYF. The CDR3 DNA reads TGTGCCAGTAGCCCACTAGAGGGACTAGGCTACGAGCAGTACTTC. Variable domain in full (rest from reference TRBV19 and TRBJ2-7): DGGITQSPKYLFRKEGQNVTLSCEQNLNHDAMYWYRQDPGQGLRLIYYSQIVNDFQKGDIAEGYSVSREKKESFPLTVTSAQKNPTAFYLCASSPLEGLGYEQYFGPGTRLTVT.

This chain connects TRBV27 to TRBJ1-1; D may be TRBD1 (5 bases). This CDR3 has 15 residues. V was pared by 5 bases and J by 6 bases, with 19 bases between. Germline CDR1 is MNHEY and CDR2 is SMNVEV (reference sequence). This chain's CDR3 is CASSLLGGLKAEAFF. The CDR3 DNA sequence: TGTGCCAGCAGTCTACTGGGGGGGTTGAAGGCTGAAGCTTTCTTT.

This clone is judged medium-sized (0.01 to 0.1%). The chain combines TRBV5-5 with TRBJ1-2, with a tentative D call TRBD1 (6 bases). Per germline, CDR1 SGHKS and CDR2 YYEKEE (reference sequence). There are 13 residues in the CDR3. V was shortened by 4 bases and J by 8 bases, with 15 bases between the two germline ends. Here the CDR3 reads CASSTEGVQGYTF. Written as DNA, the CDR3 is TGTGCCAGCAGCACGGAGGGGGTGCAGGGCTACACCTTC.

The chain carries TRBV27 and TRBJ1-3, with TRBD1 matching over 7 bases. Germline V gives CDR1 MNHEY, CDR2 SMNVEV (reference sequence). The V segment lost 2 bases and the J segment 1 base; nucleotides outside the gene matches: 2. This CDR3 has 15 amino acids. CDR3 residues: CASSLQTGSGNTIYF. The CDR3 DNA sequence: TGTGCCAGCAGTTTACAGACAGGGTCTGGAAACACCATATATTTT.

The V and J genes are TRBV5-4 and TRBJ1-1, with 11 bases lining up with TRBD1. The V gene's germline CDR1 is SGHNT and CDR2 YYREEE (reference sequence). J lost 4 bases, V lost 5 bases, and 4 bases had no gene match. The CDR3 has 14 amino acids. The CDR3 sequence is CASSWTGGTTEAFF. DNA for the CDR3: TGTGCCAGCAGTTGGACAGGGGGCACCACTGAAGCTTTCTTT.

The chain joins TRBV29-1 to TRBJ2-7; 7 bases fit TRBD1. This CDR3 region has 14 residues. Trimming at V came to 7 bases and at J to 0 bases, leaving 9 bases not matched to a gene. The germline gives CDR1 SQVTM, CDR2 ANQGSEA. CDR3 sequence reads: CSAQGGGSSYEQYF. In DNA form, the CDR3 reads TGCAGCGCCCAAGGGGGCGGAAGCTCCTACGAGCAGTACTTC.

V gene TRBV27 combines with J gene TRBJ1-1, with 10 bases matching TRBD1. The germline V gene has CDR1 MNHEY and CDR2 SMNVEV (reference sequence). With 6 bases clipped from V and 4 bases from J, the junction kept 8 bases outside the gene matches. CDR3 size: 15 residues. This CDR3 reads CASSRDRGEGTEAFF. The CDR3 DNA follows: TGTGCCAGCAGCCGGGACAGGGGAGAGGGCACTGAAGCTTTCTTT.

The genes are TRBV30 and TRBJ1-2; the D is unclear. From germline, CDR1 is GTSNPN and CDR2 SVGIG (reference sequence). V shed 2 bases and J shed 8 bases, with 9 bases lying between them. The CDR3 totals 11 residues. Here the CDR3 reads CAWSIMGGYTF. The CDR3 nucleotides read TGTGCCTGGAGTATCATGGGGGGCTACACCTTC.

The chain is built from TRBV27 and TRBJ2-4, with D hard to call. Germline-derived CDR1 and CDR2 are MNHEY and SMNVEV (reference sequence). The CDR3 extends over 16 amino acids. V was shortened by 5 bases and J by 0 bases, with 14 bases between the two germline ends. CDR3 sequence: CASSGPPGLAKNIQYF. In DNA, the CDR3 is TGTGCCAGCAGTGGACCCCCGGGCTTAGCCAAAAACATTCAGTACTTC.

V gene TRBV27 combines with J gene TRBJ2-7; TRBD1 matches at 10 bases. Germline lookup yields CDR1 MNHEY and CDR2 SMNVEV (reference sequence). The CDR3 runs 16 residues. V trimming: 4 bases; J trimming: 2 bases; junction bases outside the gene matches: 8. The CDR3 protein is CASSSPGDRGTYEQYF. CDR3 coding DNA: TGTGCCAGCAGTTCCCCTGGGGACAGGGGAACCTACGAGCAGTACTTC.

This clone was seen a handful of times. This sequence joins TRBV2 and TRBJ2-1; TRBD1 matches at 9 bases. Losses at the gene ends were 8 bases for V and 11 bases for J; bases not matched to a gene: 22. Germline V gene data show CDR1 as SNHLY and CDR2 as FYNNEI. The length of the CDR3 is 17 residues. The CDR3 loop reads CASGGERDRAPRGQQFF. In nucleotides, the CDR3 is TGTGCCAGCGGGGGAGAACGGGACAGGGCCCCCAGAGGTCAGCAGTTCTTC.

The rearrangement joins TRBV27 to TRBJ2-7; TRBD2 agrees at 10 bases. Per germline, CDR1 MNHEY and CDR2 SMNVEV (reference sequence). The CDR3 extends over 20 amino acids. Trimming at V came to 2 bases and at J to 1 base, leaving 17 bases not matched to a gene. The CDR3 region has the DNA TGTGCCAGCAGTTTAAAATGCGCGGCCCAGCGGGGGGGCCTTTCCTACGAGCAGTACGTC. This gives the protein CASSLKCAAQRGGLSYEQYV.